The rows below give T cell receptor beta chains drawn from one sample of a study of shared clonotypes between healthy human individuals. TCRdb's table, derived via immunoSEQ multiplex PCR, lists solely in-frame clones and lacks some. The table records 950,000 to 1,100,000 clones, 70% to 80% of them present only once. Sequenced: memory CD4+ T cells sorted from blood. Receptors were obtained from a man in his late teens or twenties in good health. Each CDR3 is given with its conserved first and last residue. A D gene is named only where the DNA matches it firmly. A row's size may be missing; if present it is once, few, many or a size class.

TGTGCCAGTAGTATAGCACAGGGGAGCTACACCTTC CASSIAQGSYTF TRBV19 NA TRBJ1-2 TRBD1
TGTGCCAGCAGCTTGGACTTTCAACGGTGGACCACCCTTGGCTACACCTTC CASSLDFQRWTTLGYTF TRBV5-4 NA TRBJ1-2 NA
TGTGCTAGTGGGCAGTCTCCCAAAAACATTCAGTACTTC CASGQSPKNIQYF TRBV12-5 few TRBJ2-4 NA
TGTGCCATCAGATCAGACAGCTCTGGAAACACCATATATTTT CAIRSDSSGNTIYF TRBV10-3 few TRBJ1-3 NA
TGTGCCAGCAGTTACGGGGACACAAGAGCGCAGTATTTT CASSYGDTRAQYF TRBV6-6 few TRBJ2-3 NA
TGTGCCAGCAGCGTAGCCGTTGCAGAGAGCACCGGGGAGCTGTTTTTT CASSVAVAESTGELFF TRBV9 NA TRBJ2-2 NA
TGTGCCAGCAGCCCGGGGGACAGCGATCAGCCCCAGCATTTT CASSPGDSDQPQHF TRBV2 NA TRBJ1-5 TRBD1
TGTGCCTGGAGTGCGTGGGGGGAAGGTGGCTACACCTTC CAWSAWGEGGYTF TRBV30 NA TRBJ1-2 NA
TGTGCCAGCAGCTCGAGGGGGCTGGGTTTTGATGAGCAGTTCTTC CASSSRGLGFDEQFF TRBV5-6 NA TRBJ2-1 TRBD1
TGTGCCAGCAGGGAAAGGTACACCGGGGAGCTGTTTTTT CASRERYTGELFF TRBV7-2 NA TRBJ2-2 NA
TGTGCCAGCAGCTTTCGCGCAGGGTACGAGCAGTACTTC CASSFRAGYEQYF TRBV7-2 NA TRBJ2-7 NA
TGTGCCAGCAGTTACTCGGGACAGGCTAGTGGTTCACCCCTCCACTTT CASSYSGQASGSPLHF TRBV6-5 NA TRBJ1-6 TRBD1
TGCGCCAGCAGCTTGAATTGGGCAGGAAATGGAAACACCATATATTTT CASSLNWAGNGNTIYF TRBV5-1 NA TRBJ1-3 NA
TGTGCTAGCAGCCCAACGAGGAACACTGAAGCTTTCTTT CASSPTRNTEAFF TRBV7-7 NA TRBJ1-1 NA
TGTGCCAGCAGGCCGACAGACTACACTGAAGCTTTCTTT CASRPTDYTEAFF TRBV2 few TRBJ1-1 NA
TGTGCCACCTTGGACAGGGGCATGGCACAATTCACAGATACGCAGTATTTT CATLDRGMAQFTDTQYF TRBV19 NA TRBJ2-3 TRBD1
TGTGCCAGCAGAAATGACGAGGCTAGCGGGAGGGCCAGCTACAATGAGCAGTTCTTC CASRNDEASGRASYNEQFF TRBV7-8 NA TRBJ2-1 TRBD2
TGTGCCAGCAGTGGACCGGGACGGTACCAAGAGACCCAGTACTTC CASSGPGRYQETQYF TRBV9 NA TRBJ2-5 NA
TGCGCCAGCAGCGAACAGGGGGCCTACAATGAGCAGTTCTTC CASSEQGAYNEQFF TRBV5-1 NA TRBJ2-1 TRBD1
TGTGCCAGCAACCCTGCGCAGGGGGCAGTAAACATTCAGTACTTC CASNPAQGAVNIQYF TRBV6-6 many TRBJ2-4 TRBD1
TGTGCCAGTAGTTCAGGACTAGCGGGAGGTCGAAGATACAATGAGCAGTTCTTC CASSSGLAGGRRYNEQFF TRBV19 many TRBJ2-1 TRBD2
TGTGCCAGCAGCCTGTTACAGGGGTATAATGAAGCTTTCTTT CASSLLQGYNEAFF TRBV27 NA TRBJ1-1 TRBD1
TGCGCCAGCAGCTTGCGGTCAAGTGCTTCCACCGGGGAGCTGTTTTTT CASSLRSSASTGELFF TRBV5-1 once TRBJ2-2 NA
TGTGCCAGCATCCTACCCGGGAGGTCCTACAATGAGCAGTTCTTC CASILPGRSYNEQFF TRBV7-9 once TRBJ2-1 TRBD2
TGTGCCAGCAGCCCTCGCGGGACAGGGGACTCTGGGGCCAACGTCCTGACTTTC CASSPRGTGDSGANVLTF TRBV9 NA TRBJ2-6 TRBD1
TGTGCCAGCAGTTACTCGATTGAATCGCTCGCAGAGACCCAGTACTTC CASSYSIESLAETQYF TRBV6-6 NA TRBJ2-5 NA
TGTGCCAGCAGCTACGACAGGGTAAATGGCTACACCTTC CASSYDRVNGYTF TRBV5-4 NA TRBJ1-2 TRBD1
TGTGCCAGCAGATCCTTAGAACGGAGGGAGCAGTTCTTC CASRSLERREQFF TRBV7-2 NA TRBJ2-1 NA
TGTGCCAGCAGTCAGGGTTACACCGGGGAGCTGTTTTTT CASSQGYTGELFF TRBV2 few TRBJ2-2 NA
TGTGCCAGCAGCTTAGCCCCTCCGACTCTCGGCACCGGGGAGCTGTTTTTT CASSLAPPTLGTGELFF TRBV13 NA TRBJ2-2 NA
TGTGCCAGCAGCGTAGAAGGCTTAGGGGAGCAGTACTTC CASSVEGLGEQYF TRBV9 NA TRBJ2-7 NA
TGTGCCAGCAGCCCAGGACCCAGCTCTGGGGCCAACGTCCTGACTTTC CASSPGPSSGANVLTF TRBV5-4 NA TRBJ2-6 NA
TGCGCCAGCAGCGAAAAGGGGGATGAGTATTTT CASSEKGDEYF TRBV5-1 NA TRBJ2-3 NA
TGTGCCAGCAGAAAAGGGACGTCAGAAAACATTCAGTACTTC CASRKGTSENIQYF TRBV25-1 once TRBJ2-4 NA
TGCGCCAGCAGCGAGGGGGGTCCTGGAAACACCATATATTTT CASSEGGPGNTIYF TRBV5-1 NA TRBJ1-3 NA
TGTGCCAGCACCCCGTCAGGCGCAACCTATGGCTACACCTTC CASTPSGATYGYTF TRBV7-2 NA TRBJ1-2 NA
TGCGCCAGCAGATTGACAGGGATGAACACTGAAGCTTTCTTT CASRLTGMNTEAFF TRBV5-1 once TRBJ1-1 TRBD1
TGCGCCAGCAGCTACAGCGATCCCCGGGGGGGCTACACCTTC CASSYSDPRGGYTF TRBV5-1 NA TRBJ1-2 NA
TGCGCCAGCAACAGGCAGAACCAAGAGACCCAGTACTTC CASNRQNQETQYF TRBV10-2 NA TRBJ2-5 NA
TGTGCCAGCAGCTTTGTCAGCTACGAGCAGTACTTC CASSFVSYEQYF TRBV7-2 few TRBJ2-7 NA
TGTGCCAGCAGATACCGACAGGTTGGCAATTCACCCCTCCACTTT CASRYRQVGNSPLHF TRBV6-5 NA TRBJ1-6 NA
TGTGCCAGCAATCCCACCGGGACTAGGTACAATGAGCAGTTCTTC CASNPTGTRYNEQFF TRBV7-2 NA TRBJ2-1 TRBD2
TGTGCCAGCAGCTTATACGGAGAGTCCGGGGAGCTGTTTTTT CASSLYGESGELFF TRBV11-3 NA TRBJ2-2 NA
TGTGCCAGCAGCTTGAACAGGGGCTCTAGCACAGATACGCAGTATTTT CASSLNRGSSTDTQYF TRBV11-2 once TRBJ2-3 TRBD1
TGTGCCACCAGCAGAGAAGTGGGTGGCAATCAGCCCCAGCATTTT CATSREVGGNQPQHF TRBV15 few TRBJ1-5 NA
TGTGCCAGCAGTGATGGCGGGGCACTCGTCTCCTACGAGCAGTACTTC CASSDGGALVSYEQYF TRBV6-1 NA TRBJ2-7 NA